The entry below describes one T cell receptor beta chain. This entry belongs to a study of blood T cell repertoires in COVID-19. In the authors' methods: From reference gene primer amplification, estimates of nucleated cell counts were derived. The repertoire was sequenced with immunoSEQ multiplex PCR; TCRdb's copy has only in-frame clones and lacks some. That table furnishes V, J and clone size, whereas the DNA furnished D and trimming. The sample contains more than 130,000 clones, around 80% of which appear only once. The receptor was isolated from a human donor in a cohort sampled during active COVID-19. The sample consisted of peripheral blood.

The CDR3 loop reads CASSEAYGGTGQGGGYTF. DNA of the CDR3: TGTGCCAGCAGTGAAGCGTATGGAGGTACCGGACAGGGAGGAGGCTACACCTTC. V gene TRBV6-1 combines with J gene TRBJ1-2; TRBD1 matches 8 bases. The CDR3 runs 18 residues. Trimming took 0 bases from V and 8 from J; bases not matched to a gene: 17. Per germline, CDR1 MNHNS and CDR2 SASEGT.